This TCR beta chain was identified during a study of T cell responses to AZD1222 COVID-19 vaccine. The length of the CDR3 is 14 residues. Deletions cut 2 bases from V and 3 bases from J, with 11 bases between. The germline V gene encodes CDR1 MNHEY and CDR2 SMNVEV (reference sequence). The protocol was immunoSEQ multiplex PCR, while the TCRdb copy is restricted to in-frame clones and leaves out a portion. The data show about 120,000 clones, approximately 85% seen once. The receptor was derived from an adult in good health. Sequencing used peripheral blood, obtained on day 0 of MenACWY control vaccination. V gene TRBV27 combines with J gene TRBJ2-7; D is perhaps TRBD1 (6 bases). CDR3 region: CASSLDTGNYEQYF. In nucleotides, the CDR3 is TGTGCCAGCAGTTTAGATACAGGGAACTACGAGCAGTACTTC.